The clone carrying this TCR beta chain appeared many times. Its antigen is not known. The CDR3 consists of 20 residues. CDR1 MNHEY and CDR2 SMNVEV come from the germline V gene (reference sequence). Losses at the gene ends were 0 bases for V and 2 bases for J; bases not matched to a gene: 10. PCR was performed a second time for about 7 to 11 cycles using a sample-barcoded 5' primer and a J-beta primer mix. One entry per CDR3 protein, called by TCRdb with MiXCR from the 5' RACE reads. The table includes around 1,900,000 distinct CDR3 sequences, about two fifths detected once. The donors, all healthy, were Caucasians living in Russia, aged roughly 6 to 95. Per individual sample, total RNA of at least 5.5 micrograms was extracted. This record belongs to a study of blood T cells in healthy people across ages. About the study: Template switching captured about one barcoded beta molecule per two T cells. Study-wide results and caveats: The study regarded diversity estimates from one million T cells as underestimates.

The TCR comes from a human donor in good health. The chain is built from TRBV27 and TRBJ2-6, with 10 bases fitting TRBD2. Sequenced sample: blood. The CDR3 sequence is CASSLSPAERGGAGANVLTF. DNA of the CDR3: TGTGCCAGCAGTTTATCCCCGGCTGAGCGGGGGGGTGCTGGGGCCAACGTCCTGACTTTC.